These T cell receptor beta chains were read from a single sample in a study of spatial heterogeneity in lung cancer. TCRdb reanalysed the 5' RACE reads using MiXCR and keeps one entry per CDR3 protein. Found here are some 97,000 distinct CDR3 sequences, nearly 4.5% of them singletons; the top ten hold about 20%. The material was lung tumor tissue, obtained at surgery. The receptors come from a male donor with early-stage non-small cell lung cancer. Each CDR3 is given with its conserved first and last residue. A clone size is listed for some rows: how often the clone was seen (once, few, many), or a class if it is expanded.

abundance,j_gene,v_gene,len,CDR3aa
many,TRBJ2-7,TRBV27,15,CASSLSTGSSYEQYF
many,TRBJ2-1,TRBV28,15,CASSPWTSGQNEQFF
many,TRBJ1-1,TRBV4-1,16,CASSQLSQGPNTEAFF
few,TRBJ2-3,TRBV6-1,14,CASKTGALTDTQYF
many,TRBJ2-3,TRBV4-2,16,CASSQETSGSTDTQYF
many,TRBJ2-1,TRBV18,15,CASSPGLAEINEQFF
few,TRBJ2-5,TRBV6-5,14,CASSTGPLQETQYF
many,TRBJ1-1,TRBV12-3/TRBV12-4,14,CASSLAGVAEAAFF
many,TRBJ1-4,TRBV4-1,19,CASSLFASGQGILGEKLFF
many,TRBJ1-5,TRBV28,19,CASSYLSGHGDLSNQPQHF
many,TRBJ2-7,TRBV20-1,14,CSAQRQGRVYEQYF
few,TRBJ1-6,TRBV4-2,14,CASSQDPGISPLHF
-,TRBJ1-5,TRBV6-2/TRBV6-3,18,CASSYTPQGFYSNQPQHF
many,TRBJ1-5,TRBV5-5,12,CASSLYNQPQHF
-,TRBJ1-6,TRBV20-1,17,CSASPGLLSSYNSPLHF
few,TRBJ2-6,TRBV7-2,19,CASTFRGAGGASGANVLTF
many,TRBJ1-5,TRBV28,15,CASSSVGGSAQPQHF
few,TRBJ1-6,TRBV6-5,12,CASRQGVGPLHF
many,TRBJ1-2,TRBV10-3,11,CATRAAYGYTF
few,TRBJ2-1,TRBV4-2,16,CASSQSSRGSYNEQFF
few,TRBJ2-2,TRBV30,14,CVWKTSGRARELFF
many,TRBJ2-3,TRBV6-1,15,CASSEGTSGIDTQYF
many,TRBJ2-7,TRBV27,15,CASTVTGGMGNEQYF
many,TRBJ2-1,TRBV9,16,CASSVAPGDSYNEQFF
-,TRBJ1-4,TRBV5-1,14,CASSLPGEGEKLFF
many,TRBJ2-7,TRBV7-2,13,CASSLAGPDEQYF
many,TRBJ2-3,TRBV5-1,13,CASSDLLADTQYF
-,TRBJ1-5,TRBV6-5,17,CASSYSEGQPFNQPQHF
many,TRBJ2-7,TRBV3-1,13,CASSQMESYEQYF
many,TRBJ2-7,TRBV15,15,CATSPEGPFSYEQYF
many,TRBJ1-2,TRBV29-1,13,CSVVSSRRDGYTF
many,TRBJ2-2,TRBV11-2,15,CASSQAKTSAGELFF
many,TRBJ2-5,TRBV20-1,14,CSASGPGTQETQYF
few,TRBJ2-7,TRBV6-2/TRBV6-3,17,CASSSRTSGRWSYEQYF
many,TRBJ1-4,TRBV10-3,14,CAISEWDRGEKLFF
-,TRBJ2-5,TRBV20-1,14,CSATPGPGMETQYF
-,TRBJ2-1,TRBV11-2,16,CASSQNRDRGGNEQFF
many,TRBJ2-5,TRBV27,14,CASSAYRGEETQYF
many,TRBJ1-5,TRBV2,15,CASNERAPINQPQHF
many,TRBJ2-1,TRBV3-1,18,CASSQLPAGQGSYNEQFF
many,TRBJ2-1,TRBV20-1,13,CSAGRTSRDEQFF
many,TRBJ1-1,TRBV18,16,CASSPQGARGNTEAFF
many,TRBJ2-3,TRBV20-1,16,CSARGLIAGSTDTQYF
many,TRBJ1-4,TRBV6-6,15,CASSSGTGLNEKLFF
many,TRBJ2-2,TRBV5-1,14,CASSLEQNTGELFF
-,TRBJ1-4,TRBV4-1,12,CASSHSGLELFF
many,TRBJ2-7,TRBV10-3,17,CAISEYPSGSSLGEQYF
few,TRBJ1-4,TRBV20-1,12,CSAGEGNEKLFF
many,TRBJ2-3,TRBV6-5,16,CASGPMAGFVSDTQYF
-,TRBJ1-4,TRBV25-1,14,CASSYWDSREKLFF
-,TRBJ2-6,TRBV12-3/TRBV12-4,15,CASSDRDSGANVLTF
few,TRBJ1-2,TRBV2,12,CASSDWGGGYTF
many,TRBJ1-3,TRBV29-1,13,CSVEGPEGNTIYF
many,TRBJ1-6,TRBV7-2,14,CASSRDGYNSPLHF
-,TRBJ2-3,TRBV27,13,CASSPDAEDTQYF